The 21 T cell receptor beta chains given below trace back to one sample, sequenced in a study of siplizumab effects on memory and regulatory T cells. Profiling relied on immunoSEQ multiplex PCR, and the TCRdb table lists in-frame clones only, not all of them. The table shows fewer than 60,000 clones, with about 93% occurring only once. The sample taken for sequencing was CD8+ T cells sorted from blood. These receptors came from a human donor in good health.

The gene calls are TRBV11-2 and TRBJ1-2, with TRBD1 as a possible D gene (5 bases). Between the trimmed V and J ends, which lost 3 bases and 6 bases, there was a span of 8 bases. The germline V gene has CDR1 SGHAT and CDR2 FQNNGV. There are 12 residues in the CDR3. The CDR3 spells CASSFWGDGYTF. In nucleotides, the CDR3 is TGTGCCAGCAGCTTCTGGGGGGATGGCTACACCTTC.

J is TRBJ2-7 and V is TRBV9; 10 positions agree with TRBD2. Germline V gives CDR1 SGDLS, CDR2 YYNGEE. Losses at the gene ends were 4 bases for V and 5 bases for J; bases not matched to a gene: 6. The CDR3 runs 14 residues. In DNA form, the CDR3 reads TGTGCCAGCAGCACGACTAGCGGGTCCCACGAGCAGTACTTC. Translated: CASSTTSGSHEQYF.

This chain uses TRBV9 with TRBJ2-7, with a tentative D call TRBD2 (5 bases). This CDR3 is built from 14 residues. The germline V and J ends were trimmed by 5 bases and 1 base, with 13 bases remaining between them. Germline CDR1 is SGDLS and CDR2 is YYNGEE. The CDR3 DNA is TGTGCCAGCAGTCCTGACTATCTATCCTACGAGCAGTACTTC. This codes for CASSPDYLSYEQYF. The full variable domain, its missing parts supplied by reference TRBV9 and TRBJ2-7, is DSGVTQTPKHLITATGQRVTLRCSPRSGDLSVYWYQQSLDQGLQFLIQYYNGEERAKGNILERFSAQQFPDLHSELNLSSLELGDSALYFCASSPDYLSYEQYFGPGTRLTVT.

The V call is TRBV4-1, the J call TRBJ1-5; 7 positions agree with TRBD1. The germline CDR1 and CDR2 sequences are MGHRA and YSYEKL. This CDR3 has 15 residues. J was trimmed by 2 bases and V by 4 bases; bases with no gene match: 5. The DNA for the CDR3 is TGCGCCAGCAGCCTATACAGGGGTCGCAATCAGCCCCAGCATTTT. Amino acids: CASSLYRGRNQPQHF.

The rearrangement uses TRBV7-6 and TRBJ2-1; TRBD1 or TRBD2 may be the D gene (5 bases each). V was clipped by 1 base and J by 2 bases, with 21 bases between them. Germline CDR1 reads SGHVS; CDR2 reads FNYEAQ. This CDR3 comprises 19 residues. CDR3 region: CASSLVQTVRDEPYNEQFF. Here the CDR3 DNA reads TGTGCCAGCAGCTTAGTGCAGACAGTCCGGGACGAACCCTACAATGAGCAGTTCTTC.

This rearrangement joins TRBV18 to TRBJ2-7, with 9 bases matching TRBD2. Germline assignment: CDR1 KGHSH and CDR2 LQKENI. Trimming removed 3 bases from V and 1 base from J; junction bases left unmatched: 1. This CDR3 has 14 amino acids. CDR3 amino acids: CASSPAGGSYEQYF. The CDR3 DNA sequence: TGTGCCAGCTCACCCGCGGGGGGGTCCTACGAGCAGTACTTC.

The genes are TRBV28 and TRBJ1-3; D unresolved. The V end was cut by 8 bases, the J end by 4 bases, with 9 bases between. CDR3 length: 12 residues. Germline CDR1 MDHEN, CDR2 SYDVKM. In nucleotides, the CDR3 is TGTGCCAGCCATGACCCCGGAAACACCATATATTTT. It is translated as CASHDPGNTIYF. Full variable domain (missing parts from reference TRBV28 and TRBJ1-3): DVKVTQSSRYLVKRTGEKVFLECVQDMDHENMFWYRQDPGLGLRLIYFSYDVKMKEKGDIPEGYSVSREKKERFSLILESASTNQTSMYLCASHDPGNTIYFGEGSWLTVV.

This chain connects TRBV28 to TRBJ1-5; D call uncertain. This CDR3 has 14 amino acids. CDR1 MDHEN and CDR2 SYDVKM come from the germline V gene. V was trimmed by 2 bases and J by 4 bases, leaving 9 bases between them. Here the CDR3 DNA reads TGTGCCAGCAGTTTAGGTGTACAGAATCAGCCCCAGCATTTT. Amino acid sequence: CASSLGVQNQPQHF.

The genes are TRBV7-8 and TRBJ2-7; 7 positions agree with TRBD2. The CDR3 is made up of 14 amino acids. V shed 4 bases and J 3 bases; nucleotides not matched to a gene: 6. Germline V gives CDR1 SGHVS, CDR2 FQNEAQ. The DNA for the CDR3 is TGTGCCAGCAGCTCGCCGGGACTACGCTACGAGCAGTACTTC. It codes for CASSSPGLRYEQYF.

The V gene is TRBV9, the J gene TRBJ1-1, with D unresolved. V dropped 0 bases and J dropped 5 bases, with 8 bases sitting between them. The CDR3 is made up of 13 amino acids. Germline CDR1 is SGDLS and CDR2 is YYNGEE. The CDR3, as DNA: TGTGCCAGCAGCGTAGTCCCCGGTACTGAAGCTTTCTTT. It translates to CASSVVPGTEAFF.

The CDR3 loop reads CASSQYPPSPLGDRYEQYF. The CDR3 bases are TGTGCCAGCAGCCAATATCCTCCTAGCCCCCTCGGAGACCGTTACGAGCAGTACTTC. The chain has TRBV4-2 and TRBJ2-7, with D tentatively TRBD2 (5 bases). V gave up 2 bases and J gave up 4 bases, with 27 bases separating them. Germline assignment: CDR1 LGHNA and CDR2 YNFKEQ. The CDR3 runs 19 residues.

CDR3 DNA: TGTGCCTGGAGTCCAGGGGGCGGCGAGCAGTACTTC. This sequence encodes CAWSPGGGEQYF. This chain uses TRBV30 with TRBJ2-7; 8 positions agree with TRBD1. This CDR3 comprises 12 residues. J was trimmed by 6 bases and V by 2 bases; bases with no gene match: 3. Germline V gene lookup returns CDR1 GTSNPN and CDR2 SVGIG (reference sequence).

V is TRBV18 and J is TRBJ2-7; D is undetermined. CDR1 and CDR2 (germline): KGHSH, LQKENI. This CDR3 is built from 12 residues. Trimming stripped 3 bases from V and 7 bases from J, with 10 bases between. CDR3 in amino acids: CASSPEKTEQYF. CDR3 in DNA: TGTGCCAGCTCACCTGAGAAGACAGAGCAGTACTTC.

The chain links TRBV12-5 to TRBJ2-2; 8 bases are shared with TRBD2. The CDR3 has 21 residues. V dropped 2 bases and J dropped 5; count of bases not matched to a gene: 22. Germline V gene data show CDR1 as LGHNT and CDR2 as FRNRAP. The CDR3 spells CASGLLPPLGGAWSRTGELFF. The CDR3 region has the DNA TGTGCTAGTGGTTTGCTACCCCCCCTCGGGGGGGCCTGGTCTCGGACCGGGGAGCTGTTTTTT.

The chain employs TRBV7-3 and TRBJ2-5, with D unclear. This CDR3 is built from 13 residues. The V gene lost 5 bases and the J gene lost 5 bases, with 12 bases spanning the gap. Germline V gives CDR1 SGHTA, CDR2 FQGTGA. The CDR3 sequence: CASSPLSRETQYF. CDR3 coding DNA: TGTGCCAGCAGCCCACTTTCCCGGGAGACCCAGTACTTC.

V usage is TRBV28 and J usage is TRBJ2-1; the match to TRBD2 covers 15 bases. Germline trimming cut 6 bases from V and 6 bases from J; bases unmatched to any gene: 3. This CDR3 has 15 amino acids. Germline CDR1 and CDR2: MDHEN and SYDVKM. For the CDR3, the DNA is TGTGCCAGCAGACTGGGACTAGCGGGAGGCAATGAGCAGTTCTTC. It encodes CASRLGLAGGNEQFF.

V and J are TRBV28 and TRBJ1-1; D ambiguous. Looked up from germline, CDR1 is MDHEN and CDR2 is SYDVKM. Trimming removed 2 bases from V and 1 base from J, with 8 bases in between. The CDR3 runs 14 residues. This CDR3 reads CASSLIPGNTEAFF. The CDR3 nucleotides read TGTGCCAGCAGTTTAATCCCGGGGAACACTGAAGCTTTCTTT. Full variable domain (missing parts from reference TRBV28 and TRBJ1-1): DVKVTQSSRYLVKRTGEKVFLECVQDMDHENMFWYRQDPGLGLRLIYFSYDVKMKEKGDIPEGYSVSREKKERFSLILESASTNQTSMYLCASSLIPGNTEAFFGQGTRLTVV.

This clone qualifies as medium-sized (0.01 to 0.1%). The chain joins TRBV7-2 to TRBJ2-2; 7 nucleotides line up with TRBD2. V was pared by 3 bases and J by 1 base, with 5 bases of the junction left unmatched. The CDR3 loop spans 16 amino acids. Per germline, CDR1 SGHTA and CDR2 FQGNSA. As DNA, the CDR3 is TGTGCCAGCAGCTTTCTGTCGGGAGGGAACACCGGGGAGCTGTTTTTT. Its protein is CASSFLSGGNTGELFF.

V gene TRBV6-5 combines with J gene TRBJ2-7; D remains ambiguous. V was trimmed by 0 bases and J by 7 bases, leaving 10 bases between them. This CDR3 has 13 amino acids. Germline V lookup: CDR1 MNHEY, CDR2 SVGAGI. CDR3 in amino acids: CASSYSPYMEQYF. The CDR3 bases are TGTGCCAGCAGTTACTCGCCCTACATGGAGCAGTACTTC.

The V gene is TRBV5-6, the J gene TRBJ2-7; 8 bases are a match to TRBD1. This CDR3 contains 14 residues. The J segment lost 4 bases and the V segment lost 3 bases, leaving 6 bases of the junction unmatched. The germline CDR1 and CDR2 sequences are SGHDT and YYEEEE. This CDR3 reads CASSSGQGWYEQYF. CDR3 nucleotide sequence: TGTGCCAGCAGCTCAGGACAGGGATGGTACGAGCAGTACTTC.

The V gene is TRBV5-4, the J gene TRBJ2-2, with D unresolved. V shed 2 bases and J shed 5 bases, with 4 bases lying between them. The CDR3 is made up of 12 amino acids. The germline gives CDR1 SGHNT, CDR2 YYREEE (reference sequence). This CDR3 reads CASSFLTGELFF. As DNA, the CDR3 is TGTGCCAGCAGCTTTTTAACCGGGGAGCTGTTTTTT.